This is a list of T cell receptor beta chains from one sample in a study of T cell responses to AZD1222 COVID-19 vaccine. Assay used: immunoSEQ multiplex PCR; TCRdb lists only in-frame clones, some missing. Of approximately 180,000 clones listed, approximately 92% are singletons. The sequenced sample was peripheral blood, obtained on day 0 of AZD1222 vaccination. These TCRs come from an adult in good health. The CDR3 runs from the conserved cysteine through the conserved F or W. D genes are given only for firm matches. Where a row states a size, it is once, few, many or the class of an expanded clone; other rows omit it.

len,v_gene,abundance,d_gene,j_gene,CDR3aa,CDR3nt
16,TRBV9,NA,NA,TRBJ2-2,CASSMGTSANTGELFF,TGTGCCAGCAGCATGGGGACTTCCGCGAACACCGGGGAGCTGTTTTTT
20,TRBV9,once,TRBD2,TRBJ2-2,CASSGRLAGGPNRHTGELFF,TGTGCCAGCAGCGGAAGACTAGCGGGGGGGCCCAACCGCCACACCGGGGAGCTGTTTTTT
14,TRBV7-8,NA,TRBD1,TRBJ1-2,CATTRDRVSYGYTF,TGTGCAACCACGCGGGACAGGGTGAGCTATGGCTACACCTTC
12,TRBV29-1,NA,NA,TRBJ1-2,CSVAEIQDGYTF,TGCAGCGTTGCCGAGATCCAAGACGGCTACACCTTC
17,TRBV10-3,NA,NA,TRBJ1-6,CATTGTSQGSYNSPLHF,TGTGCCACTACAGGGACTTCCCAAGGCTCCTATAATTCACCCCTCCACTTT
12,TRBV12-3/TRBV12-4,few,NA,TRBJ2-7,CASSFPGYEQYF,TGTGCCAGCAGTTTCCCGGGCTACGAGCAGTACTTC
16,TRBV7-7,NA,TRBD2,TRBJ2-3,CASRVIAGENTDTQYF,TGTGCTAGCAGAGTTATAGCGGGGGAAAACACAGATACGCAGTATTTT
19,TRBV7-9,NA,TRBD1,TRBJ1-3,CASSSYPRTGRFTGNTIYF,TGTGCCAGCAGCTCCTACCCCAGGACAGGTCGTTTTACTGGAAACACCATATATTTT
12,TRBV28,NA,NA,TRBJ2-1,CASRPGFAEQFF,TGTGCCAGCAGACCAGGGTTCGCTGAGCAGTTCTTC
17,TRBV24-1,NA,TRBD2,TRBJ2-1,CATSDLPGGGARNEQFF,TGTGCCACCAGTGATTTGCCCGGCGGGGGGGCCCGTAATGAGCAGTTCTTC
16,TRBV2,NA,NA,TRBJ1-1,CASKLLYVVMNTEAFF,TGTGCCAGCAAGCTCCTATATGTAGTCATGAACACTGAAGCTTTCTTT
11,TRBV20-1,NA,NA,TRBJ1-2,CSVGGDYGYTF,TGCAGTGTTGGTGGGGACTATGGCTACACCTTC
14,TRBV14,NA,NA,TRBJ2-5,CASSQDGTAETQYF,TGTGCCAGCAGCCAAGATGGAACGGCAGAGACCCAGTACTTC
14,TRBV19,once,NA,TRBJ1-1,CASSTRTVNTEAFF,TGTGCCAGTAGTACCCGGACAGTTAACACTGAAGCTTTCTTT
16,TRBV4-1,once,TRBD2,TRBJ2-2,CASTPRAGVPAGELFF,TGCGCCAGCACCCCCCGAGCGGGGGTTCCTGCCGGGGAGCTGTTTTTT
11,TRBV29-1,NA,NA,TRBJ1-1,CSATENTEAFF,TGCAGCGCGACGGAGAACACTGAAGCTTTCTTT
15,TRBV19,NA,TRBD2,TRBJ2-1,CATQGLAGEVDEQFF,TGTGCCACTCAAGGACTAGCGGGAGAGGTCGATGAGCAGTTCTTC
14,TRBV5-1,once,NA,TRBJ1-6,CASSLGQNNSPLHF,TGCGCCAGCAGCTTAGGACAGAATAATTCACCCCTCCACTTT
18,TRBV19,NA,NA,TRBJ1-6,CASSKVGGSSSYNSPLHF,TGTGCCAGTAGTAAGGTTGGAGGGTCTAGCTCCTATAATTCACCCCTCCACTTT
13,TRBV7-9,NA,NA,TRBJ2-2,CASREVYTGELFF,TGTGCCAGCAGAGAAGTATACACCGGGGAGCTGTTTTTT
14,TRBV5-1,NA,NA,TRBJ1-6,CASSGDGQNSPLHF,TGCGCCAGCAGCGGGGACGGTCAAAATTCACCCCTCCACTTT
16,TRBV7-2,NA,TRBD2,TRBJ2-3,CASSFLAGASTDTQYF,TGTGCCAGCAGCTTTCTAGCGGGGGCATCCACAGATACGCAGTATTTT
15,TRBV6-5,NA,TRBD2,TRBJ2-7,CASSQLAGDSYEQYF,TGTGCCAGCAGTCAACTAGCGGGGGACTCCTACGAGCAGTACTTC
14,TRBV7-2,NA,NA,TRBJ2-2,CASSLARGAGELFF,TGTGCCAGCAGCTTAGCCAGGGGTGCCGGGGAGCTGTTTTTT
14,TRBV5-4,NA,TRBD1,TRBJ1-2,CASSAGTVVYGYTF,TGTGCCAGCAGCGCCGGGACAGTAGTTTATGGCTACACCTTC
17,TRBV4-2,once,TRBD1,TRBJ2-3,CASTRAGTGQYGDTQYF,TGTGCCAGCACTCGTGCCGGGACAGGGCAGTATGGAGATACGCAGTATTTT
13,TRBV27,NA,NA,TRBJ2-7,CASKTGRQEEQYF,TGTGCCAGCAAGACAGGGAGGCAAGAGGAGCAGTACTTC
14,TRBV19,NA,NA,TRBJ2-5,CASSIDLGFETQYF,TGTGCCAGTAGTATAGATCTCGGTTTCGAGACCCAGTACTTC
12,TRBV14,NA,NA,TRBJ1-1,CASSQVLTEAFF,TGTGCCAGCAGCCAAGTCCTTACTGAAGCTTTCTTT
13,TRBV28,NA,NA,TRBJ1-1,CASSLIGHTEAFF,TGTGCCAGCAGTTTGATAGGACACACTGAAGCTTTCTTT
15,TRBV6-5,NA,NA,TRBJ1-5,CASSYSSRVDQPQHF,TGTGCCAGCAGTTACTCGAGCAGGGTCGATCAGCCCCAGCATTTT
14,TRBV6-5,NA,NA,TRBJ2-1,CASGNWDGWNEQFF,TGTGCCAGCGGGAATTGGGACGGGTGGAATGAGCAGTTCTTC
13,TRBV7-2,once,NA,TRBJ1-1,CASSPGANTEAFF,TGTGCCAGCAGCCCCGGGGCGAACACTGAAGCTTTCTTT
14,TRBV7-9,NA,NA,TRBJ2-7,CASSPPGSDYEQYF,TGTGCCAGCAGCCCCCCCGGGTCCGACTACGAGCAGTACTTC
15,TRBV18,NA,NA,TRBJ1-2,CASSPGAGLNYGYTF,TGTGCCAGCTCACCGGGGGCCGGACTTAACTATGGCTACACCTTC
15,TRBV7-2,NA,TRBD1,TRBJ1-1,CASSFRTGGLAEAFF,TGTGCCAGCAGCTTTAGGACAGGGGGCCTCGCTGAAGCTTTCTTT
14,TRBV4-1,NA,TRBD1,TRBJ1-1,CASSFDRGNTEAFF,TGCGCCAGCAGCTTTGACAGGGGGAACACTGAAGCTTTCTTT
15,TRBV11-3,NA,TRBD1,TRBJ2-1,CASSTGQGVKNEQFF,TGTGCCAGCAGCACGGGACAGGGGGTAAAAAATGAGCAGTTCTTC
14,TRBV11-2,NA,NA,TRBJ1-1,CASSHSPLNTEAFF,TGTGCCAGCAGCCATTCTCCCCTGAACACTGAAGCTTTCTTT
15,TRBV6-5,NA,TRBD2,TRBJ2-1,CASSLGLAGYNEQFF,TGTGCCAGCAGTCTCGGACTAGCGGGATACAATGAGCAGTTCTTC
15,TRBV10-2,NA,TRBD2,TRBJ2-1,CASTLAGVSYNEQFF,TGCGCCAGCACTTTAGCGGGAGTCTCCTACAATGAGCAGTTCTTC
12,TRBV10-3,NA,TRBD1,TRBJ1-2,CAISETGGGYTF,TGTGCCATCAGTGAGACAGGGGGGGGCTACACCTTC
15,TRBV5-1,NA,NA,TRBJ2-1,CASIPDSLNTDEQFF,TGCGCCAGCATCCCCGACAGCCTCAATACGGATGAGCAGTTCTTC
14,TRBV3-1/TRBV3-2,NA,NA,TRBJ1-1,CASSRITGNTEAFF,TGTGCCAGCAGCCGGATAACAGGGAACACTGAAGCTTTCTTT
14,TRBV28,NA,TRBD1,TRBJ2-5,CASSLRQGRETQYF,TGTGCCAGCAGCCTCAGACAGGGAAGGGAGACCCAGTACTTC
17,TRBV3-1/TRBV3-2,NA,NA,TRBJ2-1,CASSQGSAGHKYNEQFF,TGTGCCAGCAGCCAAGGGTCCGCGGGACATAAGTACAATGAGCAGTTCTTC
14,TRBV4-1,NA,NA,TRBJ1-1,CASSQSQGNTEAFF,TGCGCCAGCAGCCAATCGCAGGGGAACACTGAAGCTTTCTTT
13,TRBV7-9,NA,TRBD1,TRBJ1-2,CASSFRQGDGYTF,TGTGCCAGCAGCTTTCGACAGGGCGATGGCTACACCTTC
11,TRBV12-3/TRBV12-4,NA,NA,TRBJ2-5,CASSFGETQYF,TGTGCCAGCAGTTTTGGGGAGACCCAGTACTTC
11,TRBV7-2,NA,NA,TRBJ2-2,CASSLTGELFF,TGTGCCAGCAGCTTGACCGGGGAGCTGTTTTTT
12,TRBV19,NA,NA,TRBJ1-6,CASSRQDSPLHF,TGTGCCAGTAGCCGACAGGATTCACCCCTCCACTTT
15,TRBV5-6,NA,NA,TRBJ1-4,CASSLWGADNEKLFF,TGTGCCAGCAGCTTGTGGGGCGCCGATAATGAAAAACTGTTTTTT
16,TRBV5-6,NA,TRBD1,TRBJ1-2,CASSPLDRDPNYGYTF,TGTGCCAGCAGCCCTTTAGACAGGGACCCTAACTATGGCTACACCTTC
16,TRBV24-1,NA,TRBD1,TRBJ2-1,CATSDSGTGGYNEQFF,TGTGCCACCAGTGATTCCGGGACAGGGGGATACAATGAGCAGTTCTTC
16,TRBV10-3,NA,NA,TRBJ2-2,CAISDLDRTNTGELFF,TGTGCCATCAGTGACCTGGATAGGACGAACACCGGGGAGCTGTTTTTT
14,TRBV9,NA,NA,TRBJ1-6,CASSVGSYNSPLHF,TGTGCCAGCAGCGTAGGATCATATAATTCACCCCTCCACTTT